The 19 T cell receptor beta chains listed next were all sequenced from one sample in a study of T cell changes during pregnancy in multiple sclerosis (dated by TCRdb to between 2018 and 2021). Receptor libraries were prepared by the immunoSEQ multiplex PCR assay. Entries here come from immuneACCESS through TCRdb and include only in-frame sequences with V and J called. Some clones fail to appear in such tables; in the studies checked, an unresolved V gene covers under half of the shortfall, and the cause of the remainder is unknown. This sample lists more than 55,000 clones; more than 85% were detected once. The ten most abundant clones make up about 3.7% of the sample. This specimen was peripheral blood, taken after pregnancy. The receptor set was obtained from a female donor in good health, enrolled as a control in a pregnancy study.

V is TRBV28 and J is TRBJ1-2; 7 nucleotides match TRBD1. Per the germline V gene, CDR1 is MDHEN and CDR2 is SYDVKM. The CDR3 consists of 15 residues. J was trimmed by 4 bases and V by 7 bases; bases with no gene match: 12. The CDR3 bases are TGTGCCAGCACCATGAGGGACAGACGGGTCTATGGCTACACCTTC. It translates to CASTMRDRRVYGYTF.

The rearrangement uses TRBV7-6 and TRBJ2-2; D call uncertain. From germline, CDR1 is SGHVS and CDR2 FNYEAQ. The CDR3 runs 15 residues. Trimming cost V 1 base and J 0 bases, with 6 bases left between them. Written as DNA, the CDR3 is TGTGCCAGCAGCTTAGGCACTGCGAACACCGGGGAGCTGTTTTTT. Translation: CASSLGTANTGELFF. The full variable domain, completed using reference TRBV7-6 and TRBJ2-2, is GAGVSQSPRYKVTKRGQDVALRCDPISGHVSLYWYRQALGQGPEFLTYFNYEAQQDKSGLPNDRFSAERPEGSISTLTIQRTEQRDSAMYRCASSLGTANTGELFFGEGSRLTVL.

The chain is built from TRBV7-3 and TRBJ1-1, with 7 positions matching TRBD1. V shed 2 bases, J shed 1 base, and the junction held 4 bases outside the gene matches. There are 15 residues in the CDR3. The germline gives CDR1 SGHTA, CDR2 FQGTGA. DNA for the CDR3: TGTGCCAGCAGCTTACAAGGGACAGAGAACACTGAAGCTTTCTTT. This gives the protein CASSLQGTENTEAFF.

The J gene is TRBJ1-2, the V gene TRBV27; the D gene is possibly TRBD1 (6 bases). The CDR3 covers 13 residues. With 8 bases removed from V and 2 bases from J, the gap between germline ends came to 12 bases. The germline CDR1 and CDR2 sequences are MNHEY and SMNVEV (reference sequence). The chain's CDR3 is CASSDSLNYGYTF. CDR3 nucleotides: TGTGCCAGCTCGGACAGCTTAAACTATGGCTACACCTTC.

This chain joins TRBV4-2 and TRBJ1-1, with 7 bases aligning to TRBD1. Germline CDR1 reads LGHNA; CDR2 reads YNFKEQ. V was pared by 4 bases and J by 4 bases, with 6 bases of the junction left unmatched. This CDR3 contains 14 residues. The CDR3 nucleotides are TGTGCCAGCAGCCTCCGGACAGGCCCCACTGAAGCTTTCTTT. It specifies CASSLRTGPTEAFF.

The J gene is TRBJ2-3, the V gene TRBV15, with 8 bases identical to TRBD2. The CDR3 totals 15 residues. Germline loops: CDR1 LNHNV, CDR2 YYDKDF (reference sequence). V gave up 3 bases and J gave up 4 bases; unmatched junction bases: 6. CDR3 nucleotide sequence: TGTGCCACCAGCAGGGATCCCGGGGGGGCAGATACGCAGTATTTT. Its translation: CATSRDPGGADTQYF.

The chain employs TRBV10-3 and TRBJ1-5; 8 positions agree with TRBD1. The CDR3 is 14 residues long. CDR1 is ENHRY, CDR2 SYGVKD, per germline. The V gene end was trimmed by 10 bases and the J gene end by 5 bases; junction bases not matched to a gene: 10. CDR3: CATHDGTGYQPQHF. The CDR3 coding sequence is TGTGCCACCCACGACGGGACAGGATATCAGCCCCAGCATTTT.

V usage is TRBV4-3 and J usage is TRBJ2-3; 10 bases are shared with TRBD2. The CDR3 consists of 15 residues. Trimming cost V 2 bases and J 3 bases; bases outside gene matches: 2. Per germline, CDR1 LGHNA and CDR2 YSLEER. The CDR3: CASSQRTSGTDTQYF. The CDR3 DNA reads as TGCGCCAGCAGCCAAAGGACTAGCGGTACAGATACGCAGTATTTT.

The genes are TRBV11-2 and TRBJ1-4; weak D call: TRBD1 (6 bases). The CDR3 is 17 amino acids. The germline V gene has CDR1 SGHAT and CDR2 FQNNGV. V was clipped by 2 bases and J by 10 bases, with 23 bases between them. The CDR3 nucleotides are TGTGCCAGCAGCTTAAGGGGGGGGGCCCCCGTTCGTGGAAAACTGTTTTTT. It encodes CASSLRGGAPVRGKLFF.

The chain employs TRBV30 and TRBJ1-4; TRBD1 aligns across 10 bases. Germline V gives CDR1 GTSNPN, CDR2 SVGIG (reference sequence). CDR3 length: 16 residues. Germline trimming cut 8 bases from V and 3 bases from J; bases unmatched to any gene: 12. In DNA, the CDR3 is TGTGCCCCCACCCCTGACAGGGGGCTTTCTAATGAAAAACTGTTTTTT. Encoded protein: CAPTPDRGLSNEKLFF.

This chain joins TRBV10-2 and TRBJ2-7; D might be TRBD1 (6 bases). Trimming cost V 0 bases and J 5 bases, with 20 bases left between them. The length of the CDR3 is 17 residues. Germline loops: CDR1 WSHSY, CDR2 SAAADI. In DNA, the CDR3 is TGCGCCAGCAGTGAGTCTAAATCCCGCAGGGGCAACAACGAGCAGTACTTC. Translation: CASSESKSRRGNNEQYF.

The sample holds one count of this clone. The chain joins TRBV6-6 to TRBJ1-2; D not resolved. Trimming took off 0 bases at V and 6 bases at J, with 11 bases between the two ends. Germline CDR1 and CDR2: MNHNY and SVGAGI (reference sequence). CDR3 length equals 14 residues. The CDR3 region has the DNA TGTGCCAGCAGTTACTCCCGGACTTCGAATGGCTACACCTTC. Translated: CASSYSRTSNGYTF.

The chain joins TRBV6-1 to TRBJ1-2; no clear D gene. V shed 5 bases and J shed 2 bases, with 12 bases lying between them. The CDR3 contains 14 residues. Germline V gives CDR1 MNHNS, CDR2 SASEGT. The CDR3 DNA is TGTGCCAGCAGTCGTGAACACATCAACTATGGCTACACCTTC. This encodes CASSREHINYGYTF.

This CDR3 reads CASSFRRQVYNEQFF. As DNA, the CDR3 is TGTGCCAGCAGCTTTCGGAGACAGGTTTACAATGAGCAGTTCTTC. The rearrangement uses TRBV7-9 and TRBJ2-1, with D maybe TRBD1 (6 bases). Germline V CDR1 and CDR2: SEHNR, FQNEAQ (reference sequence). The germline V and J ends were trimmed by 3 bases and 4 bases, with 13 bases remaining between them. There are 15 residues in the CDR3.

The chain employs TRBV9 and TRBJ2-1, with 7 positions matching TRBD2. CDR3 length equals 14 residues. In germline, CDR1 is SGDLS, CDR2 YYNGEE. J lost 8 bases, V lost 0 bases, and 5 bases had no gene match. This chain's CDR3 is CASSVGWAGDEQFF. In DNA, the CDR3 is TGTGCCAGCAGCGTAGGGTGGGCGGGAGATGAGCAGTTCTTC.

Remarks on this clone: Germline and junction disagree at one end, which may indicate a read error. The chain has TRBV7-3 and TRBJ1-1, with D hard to call. This CDR3 contains 15 residues. Looked up from germline, CDR1 is SGHTA and CDR2 is FQGTGA. CDR3 sequence: CASSLSFTVKTEAFF. CDR3 nucleotides: TGTGCCAGCAGCTTGAGCTTCACGGTGAAGACTGAAGCTTTCTTT. Based on the CDR3 plus reference TRBV7-3 and TRBJ1-1, the full variable domain is GAGVSQTPSNKVTEKGKYVELRCDPISGHTALYWYRQSLGQGPEFLIYFQGTGAADDSGLPNDRFFAVRPEGSVSTLKIQRTERGDSAVYLCASSLSFTVKTEAFFGQGTRLTVV.

The V gene is TRBV5-4, the J gene TRBJ2-6; 8 bases are a match to TRBD1. The trim removed 4 bases at V and 0 bases at J, leaving 9 bases unmatched. The CDR3 length is 18 residues. CDR1 and CDR2 from the germline V gene are SGHNT and YYREEE (reference sequence). CDR3 loop: CASSPGQGPISGANVLTF. CDR3 nucleotide sequence: TGTGCCAGCAGCCCCGGACAGGGTCCGATCTCTGGGGCCAACGTCCTGACTTTC.

This clone was counted a few times. This rearrangement joins TRBV28 to TRBJ1-1; weak D call: TRBD1 (5 bases). V lost 7 bases to trimming and J lost 4 bases, with 13 bases between them. CDR3 size: 13 residues. Germline V gives CDR1 MDHEN, CDR2 SYDVKM. In DNA, the CDR3 is TGTGCCAGCATCCCCGGGGGGGTCACTGAAGCTTTCTTT. This gives the protein CASIPGGVTEAFF.

This clone was seen a handful of times. The genes are TRBV28 and TRBJ1-1; D might be TRBD1 (6 bases). There are 13 residues in the CDR3. CDR1 is MDHEN, CDR2 SYDVKM, per germline. V was pared by 6 bases and J by 1 base, with 9 bases between. As DNA, the CDR3 is TGTGCCAGCAGCCTGACAGGGAACACTGAAGCTTTCTTT. Protein: CASSLTGNTEAFF.